The 8 T cell receptor beta chains in this list originate from one sample, sequenced in a study of T cell repertoires in breast cancer. A second nested PCR with blocking oligonucleotides suppressed unpaired genes. TCRdb reprocessed the emulsion pairing reads via MiXCR and lists one record per CDR3 protein. In the table there are tens of thousands of distinct CDR3 sequences, roughly 44% of which are singletons. The expanded emulsion RT-PCR method captured paired alpha and beta chains from CD8+ T cells. Material for sequencing was CD8+ T cells. Receptor source: a pool of human donors with breast cancer or a healthy control (not recorded which).

CDR3 residues: CATSNQGAYGYTF. The DNA for the CDR3 is TGTGCCACCAGCAACCAGGGGGCCTATGGCTACACCTTC. The chain recombines TRBV15 with TRBJ1-2, with 8 bases aligning to TRBD1. The junction had 2 bases not matched to a gene; V was cut back by 4 bases and J by 4 bases. This CDR3 comprises 13 residues. Germline CDR1 LNHNV, CDR2 YYDKDF (reference sequence).

This clonotype was seen only a few times. The CDR3 here is CSARTGSYEQYF. The CDR3, as DNA: TGCAGTGCTAGGACAGGCTCCTACGAGCAGTACTTC. The chain uses TRBV20-1 and TRBJ2-7, with D possibly TRBD1 on 6 matching bases. V dropped 3 bases and J dropped 0 bases, with 6 bases sitting between them. CDR1 DFQATT and CDR2 SNEGSKA come from the germline V gene (reference sequence). The CDR3 totals 12 residues.

To note about this clonotype: Just one base apart from a much larger clone, this may be a read error. The chain is built from TRBV10-2 and TRBJ2-1, with TRBD2 matching 12 bases. Germline CDR1 is WSHSY and CDR2 is SAAADI. This CDR3 comprises 15 residues. The V and J ends lost 7 bases and 9 bases, in that order; junction bases with no gene match: 10. The CDR3 sequence: CASTLQLAGGREQFF. The DNA of the CDR3 is TGCGCCAGCACCCTGCAACTAGCGGGAGGTCGTGAGCAGTTCTTC.

The chain joins TRBV10-1 to TRBJ1-2, with a tentative D call TRBD1 (5 bases). Germline V CDR1 and CDR2: WNHNN, SYGVQD (reference sequence). This CDR3 region has 13 residues. The ends were cut back, 3 bases at V and 8 bases at J, with 13 bases in the middle. CDR3 sequence reads: CASSETGTSGYTF. As DNA, the CDR3 is TGCGCCAGCAGTGAAACCGGGACCTCCGGCTACACCTTC.

On this clonotype: The junction shows a germline mismatch at one end, possibly a read error. The V call is TRBV7-9, the J call TRBJ2-7, with D unclear. CDR3 length: 14 amino acids. Germline CDR1 reads SEHNR; CDR2 reads FQNEAQ (reference sequence). CDR3 in DNA: TGTGCCAGCAGTAGTATAAGTACCCGATACGGGCAGTACTTC. Translation gives CASSSISTRYGQYF.

The CDR3 protein is CASSLGAGLQETQYF. CDR3 sequence (DNA): TGTGCCAGCAGCTTAGGAGCGGGGCTACAAGAGACCCAGTACTTC. The chain is built from TRBV7-9 and TRBJ2-5, with 7 bases lining up with TRBD2. The V segment lost 1 base and the J segment 2 bases; nucleotides outside the gene matches: 4. Germline V gives CDR1 SEHNR, CDR2 FQNEAQ (reference sequence). The CDR3 spans 15 residues.

V usage is TRBV28 and J usage is TRBJ1-1, with no clear D. Germline values: CDR1 MDHEN, CDR2 SYDVKM. V was trimmed by 6 bases and J by 4 bases, leaving 15 bases between them. The CDR3 totals 14 residues. The CDR3 DNA is TGTGCCAGCAGAATCGCCAGCGTGGGCACTGAAGCTTTCTTT. This sequence encodes CASRIASVGTEAFF.

Notes on this clonotype: One end of the junction varies from germline; a read error may be responsible. The V call is TRBV25-1, the J call TRBJ2-3; D tentatively fits TRBD1 or TRBD2 (6 bases each). From germline, CDR1 is MGHDK and CDR2 SYGVNS. This CDR3 has 13 amino acids. Written as DNA, the CDR3 is TGTGCCAGCGGTGTGGGGGGCGCGGATACGCAATATTTT. Amino acids: CASGVGGADTQYF.